This TCR beta chain appears in the sequencing data of a study of blood T cell repertoires in COVID-19. Study information: The United States, Italy and Spain were the sources of the acute and convalescent COVID-19 samples. Sample material is recorded as cDNA or gDNA derived from T cells, B-cell-depleted T cells, or PBMCs.

CDR1 and CDR2 (germline): SNHLY, FYNNEI. The CDR3 contains 17 residues. The ends were cut back, 2 bases at V and 3 bases at J, with 17 bases in the middle. In the study's own analysis: Nucleated cell number was recorded as an estimate derived from reference gene primer amplification. The data were produced by immunoSEQ multiplex PCR, yet TCRdb's version contains in-frame clones alone and is incomplete. V and J calls and clone size come straight from that table; D and trimming were deduced from the DNA. Of approximately 46,000 clones listed, approximately 80% were seen once; the top ten hold about 7.6%.

J is TRBJ2-1 and V is TRBV2; D call uncertain. The sequenced material came from peripheral blood. The receptor's source is a human donor in a cohort sampled during active COVID-19. In nucleotides, the CDR3 is TGTGCCAGCAGTGAAAAGGTCGCTAGAGTTTACTACAATGAGCAGTTCTTC. Translating gives CASSEKVARVYYNEQFF.